The 18 T cell receptor beta chains listed next were all sequenced from one sample in a study of blood T cell repertoires in COVID-19. Some clones are missing from TCRdb's copy, which holds only in-frame ones; the method was immunoSEQ multiplex PCR. The sample lists some 89,000 clones; 65% to 85% were seen once. The specimen was peripheral blood. The receptors were sampled from a man between 65 and 79 years old with acute or convalescent COVID-19.

Turning to this clone: An end of the junction does not agree with germline; a read error may underlie this. This chain uses TRBV4-1 with TRBJ1-1, with D possibly being TRBD1 (6 bases). The CDR3 spans 14 residues. CDR1 MGHRA and CDR2 YSYEKL come from the germline V gene. This CDR3 is CASSQDLDRPDAFF. CDR3 nucleotide sequence: TGCGCCAGCAGCCAAGATCTTGACAGGCCTGACGCTTTCTTT.

This clone was seen a handful of times. J is TRBJ1-2 and V is TRBV6-9; 7 bases line up with TRBD1. The CDR3 covers 16 residues. V dropped 4 bases and J dropped 5; count of bases not matched to a gene: 13. Germline values: CDR1 MNHGY, CDR2 SVAAGI. Here the CDR3 reads CASSLPPTGQGYGYTF. In DNA form, the CDR3 reads TGTGCCAGCAGTTTACCCCCGACAGGGCAGGGATATGGCTACACCTTC.

The J gene is TRBJ2-3, the V gene TRBV11-2, with D tentatively TRBD1 (6 bases). The CDR3 covers 17 residues. Germline V gene data show CDR1 as SGHAT and CDR2 as FQNNGV. Trimming took off 1 base at V and 6 bases at J, with 20 bases between the two ends. The CDR3 protein is CASSLGQGTPKEDTQYF. The CDR3, as DNA: TGTGCCAGCAGCTTAGGGCAAGGGACACCCAAAGAGGATACGCAGTATTTT.

This rearrangement joins TRBV5-1 to TRBJ1-1; a possible D gene is TRBD1 (5 bases). The CDR3 extends over 13 amino acids. V was clipped by 7 bases and J by 4 bases, with 14 bases between them. Per germline, CDR1 SGHRS and CDR2 YFSETQ. The CDR3, as DNA: TGCGCCAGCTTGAACCTCGGGGGCACTGAAGCTTTCTTT. Residues: CASLNLGGTEAFF.

V usage is TRBV6-4 and J usage is TRBJ1-2; D unresolved. The CDR3 sequence is 15 residues long. In germline, CDR1 is MRHNA, CDR2 SNTAGT. Trimming cost V 6 bases and J 7 bases, with 21 bases left between them. The CDR3 coding sequence is TGTGCCAGCAGCCACGACCCCGCGGGCTCGGGTGGCTACACCTTC. Translated, it gives CASSHDPAGSGGYTF.

The chain uses TRBV11-2 and TRBJ2-4, with TRBD1 matching over 9 bases. CDR1 SGHAT and CDR2 FQNNGV come from the germline V gene. The CDR3 is 16 residues long. With V trimmed by 1 base and J by 6 bases, 7 bases remained unmatched. The CDR3 DNA reads TGTGCCAGCAGCTTAGGGGTGACAGGGGGTTCAAACATTCAGTACTTC. This gives the protein CASSLGVTGGSNIQYF.

This chain links TRBV27 with TRBJ1-1, with D uncertain. V dropped 6 bases and J dropped 1 base, with 15 bases sitting between them. CDR3 length: 15 amino acids. Looked up from germline, CDR1 is MNHEY and CDR2 is SMNVEV (reference sequence). CDR3 in DNA: TGTGCCAGCAGCATCCATGGACTGCAGAACACTGAAGCTTTCTTT. Translation: CASSIHGLQNTEAFF.

The chain employs TRBV5-1 and TRBJ2-2, with unresolved D. The CDR3 is 14 residues long. Per the germline V gene, CDR1 is SGHRS and CDR2 is YFSETQ. V dropped 2 bases and J dropped 0 bases, with 5 bases sitting between them. The CDR3 bases are TGCGCCAGCAGCTTTCTTCCGAACACCGGGGAGCTGTTTTTT. It translates to CASSFLPNTGELFF.

The rearrangement links TRBV6-1 to TRBJ1-3; no firm D call. The CDR3 runs to 15 residues. The V end was cut by 1 base, the J end by 0 bases, with 7 bases between. Germline loops: CDR1 MNHNS, CDR2 SASEGT. DNA of the CDR3: TGTGCCAGCAGTGAAGATGGGAGCTCTGGAAACACCATATATTTT. It codes for CASSEDGSSGNTIYF.

This clone was found once. V and J are TRBV10-3 and TRBJ1-3; D is uncertain. V shed 7 bases and J shed 0 bases, with 7 bases lying between them. This CDR3 region has 13 residues. Germline V gene data show CDR1 as ENHRY and CDR2 as SYGVKD. This chain's CDR3 is CAIKGLSGNTIYF. CDR3 nucleotides: TGTGCCATCAAAGGACTCTCTGGAAACACCATATATTTT.

The V call is TRBV27, the J call TRBJ2-5; TRBD2 agrees at 7 bases. This CDR3 has 14 amino acids. V was clipped by 4 bases and J by 4 bases; unmatched bases: 6. Germline loops: CDR1 MNHEY, CDR2 SMNVEV (reference sequence). The CDR3 spells CASSSKRGPETQYF. The DNA of the CDR3 is TGTGCCAGCAGTTCCAAGCGGGGCCCAGAGACCCAGTACTTC.

The V call is TRBV30, the J call TRBJ1-2; D may be TRBD1 (5 bases). V was cut by 1 base and J by 4 bases, with 7 bases left in between. The CDR3 sequence is 12 residues long. Per germline, CDR1 GTSNPN and CDR2 SVGIG (reference sequence). The CDR3 DNA sequence: TGTGCCTGGAGTGGGCAGGGCTATGGCTACACCTTC. Encoded protein: CAWSGQGYGYTF.

V gene TRBV6-1 combines with J gene TRBJ2-3, with a tentative D call TRBD2 (6 bases). CDR1 is MNHNS and CDR2 is SASEGT in the germline V gene. Trimming cost V 6 bases and J 7 bases, with 20 bases left between them. The CDR3 loop spans 15 amino acids. CDR3 DNA: TGTGCCAGCAGCACCGGGACTCCGTCGAGATATACGCAGTATTTT. It encodes CASSTGTPSRYTQYF.

The J gene is TRBJ2-1, the V gene TRBV18; 9 positions agree with TRBD1. Germline lookup yields CDR1 KGHSH and CDR2 LQKENI. CDR3 size: 17 residues. Germline trimming cut 3 bases from V and 4 bases from J; bases unmatched to any gene: 10. The CDR3: CASSPDLTGGVYNEQFF. CDR3 sequence (DNA): TGTGCCAGCTCACCTGACTTGACAGGGGGAGTATACAATGAGCAGTTCTTC. The variable domain in full, with the rest retrieved from reference TRBV18 and TRBJ2-1, is NAGVMQNPRHLVRRRGQEARLRCSPMKGHSHVYWYRQLPEEGLKFMVYLQKENIIDESGMPKERFSAEFPKEGPSILRIQQVVRGDSAAYFCASSPDLTGGVYNEQFFGPGTRLTVL.

The rearrangement uses TRBV5-1 and TRBJ2-5, with 16 bases that match TRBD2. Per germline, CDR1 SGHRS and CDR2 YFSETQ. CDR3 length equals 17 residues. Trimming removed 4 bases from V and 5 bases from J; junction bases left unmatched: 8. This CDR3 reads CASSIGTSGGARETQYF. In nucleotides, the CDR3 is TGCGCCAGCAGCATCGGGACTAGCGGGGGGGCCAGGGAGACCCAGTACTTC.

V and J are TRBV25-1 and TRBJ2-7; D perhaps matches TRBD1 (5 bases). Germline CDR1 is MGHDK and CDR2 is SYGVNS. Trimming removed 3 bases from V and 5 bases from J, with 14 bases in between. The CDR3 totals 14 residues. The DNA for the CDR3 is TGTGCCAGCAGTGAGGTAGGGGCTCCCCACGAGCAGTACTTC. Translation gives CASSEVGAPHEQYF.

Regarding this clone: At one of its ends the junction is not consistent with the germline gene, which may arise from a read error. This chain links TRBV4-2 with TRBJ1-5; TRBD1 might be the D (5 bases). CDR1 LGHNA and CDR2 YNFKEQ come from the germline V gene. The CDR3 is 13 amino acids. The CDR3, as DNA: TGTGCCAGCAGCAAAGACAGAAATCAGCCCCAGCATTTT. This sequence encodes CASSKDRNQPQHF.

This clone was recorded at least ten times. The chain is built from TRBV7-9 and TRBJ2-1; 13 nucleotides align to TRBD2. This CDR3 spans 16 amino acids. The ends lost 4 bases at V and 4 bases at J; junction bases unmatched: 4. Germline V gene lookup returns CDR1 SEHNR and CDR2 FQNEAQ (reference sequence). The CDR3: CASSSPTSGGYNEQFF. DNA for the CDR3: TGTGCCAGCAGCTCACCGACTAGCGGGGGGTACAATGAGCAGTTCTTC.